This T cell receptor (beta chain) stems from a study of siplizumab effects on memory and regulatory T cells. Deletions cut 1 base from V and 3 bases from J, with 3 bases between. In germline, CDR1 is SGHRS, CDR2 YFSETQ. This CDR3 has 12 amino acids. About this clone itself: Antigen: not known.

Overall study findings and caveats: Naive T cells were seemingly more diverse than memory cells, and major contributions to the alloresponse seemed to be made by them.

Profiled with immunoSEQ multiplex PCR; TCRdb holds only in-frame clones, not every one. The sample contains some 100,000 clones, around 94% of which appear only once. This TCR derives from a human donor in good health. V gene TRBV5-1 combines with J gene TRBJ2-3; D gene uncertain. The sample comprised Tregs sorted from blood. Written as DNA, the CDR3 is TGCGCCAGCAGCTTGATGACAGATACGCAGTATTTT. Its protein product is CASSLMTDTQYF.